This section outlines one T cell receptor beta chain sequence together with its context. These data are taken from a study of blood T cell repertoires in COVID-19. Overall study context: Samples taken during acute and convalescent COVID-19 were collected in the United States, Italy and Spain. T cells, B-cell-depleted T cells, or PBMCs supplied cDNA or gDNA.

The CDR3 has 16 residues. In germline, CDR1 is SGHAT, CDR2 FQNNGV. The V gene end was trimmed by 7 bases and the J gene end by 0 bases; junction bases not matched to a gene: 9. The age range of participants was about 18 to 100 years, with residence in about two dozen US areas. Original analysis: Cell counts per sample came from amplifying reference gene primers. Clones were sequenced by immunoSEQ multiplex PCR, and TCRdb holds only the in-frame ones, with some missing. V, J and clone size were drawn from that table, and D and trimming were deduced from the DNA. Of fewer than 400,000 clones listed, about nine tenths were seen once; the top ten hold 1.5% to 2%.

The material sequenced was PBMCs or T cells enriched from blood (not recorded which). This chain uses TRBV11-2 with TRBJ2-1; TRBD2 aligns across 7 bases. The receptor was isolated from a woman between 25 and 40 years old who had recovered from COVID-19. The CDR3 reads CASTLLGGGSYNEQFF. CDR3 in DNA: TGTGCCAGCACCCTATTGGGGGGGGGCTCCTACAATGAGCAGTTCTTC.